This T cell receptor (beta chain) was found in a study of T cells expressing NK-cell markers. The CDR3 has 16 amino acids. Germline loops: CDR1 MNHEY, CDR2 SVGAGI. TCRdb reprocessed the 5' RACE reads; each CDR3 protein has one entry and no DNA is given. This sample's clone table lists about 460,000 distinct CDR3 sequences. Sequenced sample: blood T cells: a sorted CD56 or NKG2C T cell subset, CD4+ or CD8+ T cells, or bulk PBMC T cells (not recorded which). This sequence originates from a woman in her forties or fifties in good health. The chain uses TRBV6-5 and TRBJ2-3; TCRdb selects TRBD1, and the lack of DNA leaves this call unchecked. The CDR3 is CASNPRGTFSTDTQYF.